This T cell receptor (beta chain) was sequenced during a study of a mutant IDH1 vaccine in newly diagnosed glioma. Study findings and constraints: No link was apparently found between pseudoprogression and changes in top peripheral T cell clonotypes.

The sample's time point: week 5, during vaccination. Each dose of the vaccine consisted of 300 ug of mutant IDH1 20-mer peptide, with topical imiquimod. With V trimmed by 6 bases and J by 4 bases, 6 bases remained unmatched. The CDR3 has 14 residues. From germline, CDR1 is KGHSH and CDR2 LQKENI. About this clone itself: Its cognate antigen is unknown.

Here immunoSEQ multiplex PCR was the method, and the copy in TCRdb shows in-frame clones only, minus some. The sample includes roughly 50,000 clones, over 70% of them seen just once. This clonotype was sampled from a man aged 25 to 45 with glioma. Sequenced material: PBMCs, taken from a glioma patient whose treatment included an IDH1 peptide vaccine. The chain recombines TRBV18 with TRBJ2-5; 9 positions match TRBD1. CDR3 region: CASSRDREGETQYF. CDR3 DNA sequence: TGTGCCAGCTCCCGGGACAGGGAAGGAGAGACCCAGTACTTC.